The 5 T cell receptor beta chains listed next were all sequenced from one sample in a study of early T cells in non-severe SARS-CoV-2 infection. Using its own MiXCR run on the 5' RACE reads, TCRdb lists one record per CDR3 protein. Among about 68,000 distinct CDR3 sequences listed, 9.5% to 15% were seen once. Sequencing was carried out using whole blood. The receptors were sampled from an adult who was a healthcare worker with PCR-confirmed SARS-CoV-2 infection or an uninfected control (not recorded which).

In this sample, this clonotype turned up many times. The chain employs TRBV7-2 and TRBJ2-1; 10 bases fit TRBD2. After removal of 4 bases from V and 10 bases from J, the junction contained 7 bases not matched to a gene. The CDR3 runs 14 residues. Germline V gene data show CDR1 as SGHTA and CDR2 as FQGNSA. CDR3: CASSSQRGGMEQFF. The CDR3 DNA reads as TGTGCCAGCAGCTCCCAGCGGGGGGGCATGGAGCAGTTCTTC.

For this clonotype: The junction and the germline gene differ at one end; a read error may be behind it. The rearrangement links TRBV20-1 to TRBJ2-7, with a weak D call TRBD2 (6 bases). The CDR3 loop spans 11 amino acids. In germline, CDR1 is DFQATT, CDR2 SNEGSKA (reference sequence). The CDR3, as DNA: TGCAGTACTAGCAGCGTCTACGAGCAGTACTTC. Residues: CSTSSVYEQYF.

This clonotype has ten or more counts. The V and J genes are TRBV12-3 or TRBV12-4 and TRBJ1-1; D gene ambiguous. The CDR3 length is 12 residues. The V end lost 3 bases, the J end lost 7 bases, and 9 bases lay between the germline ends. The CDR3 reads CASSLAGIEAFF. Written as DNA, the CDR3 is TGTGCCAGCAGTTTGGCGGGGATTGAAGCTTTCTTT.

This clonotype was counted between two and nine times. The chain is built from TRBV5-6 and TRBJ1-5, with D unresolved. The germline V gene encodes CDR1 SGHDT and CDR2 YYEEEE. The CDR3 is made up of 16 amino acids. V dropped 4 bases and J dropped 0 bases, with 14 bases sitting between them. The CDR3 sequence is CASSRTLGSSNQPQHF. The CDR3 DNA is TGTGCCAGCAGCCGGACGTTAGGGTCTAGCAATCAGCCCCAGCATTTT.

This clonotype has more than one count but fewer than ten. The gene calls are TRBV30 and TRBJ2-2, with D hard to call. The CDR3 has 13 amino acids. V was shortened by 1 base and J by 3 bases, with 6 bases between the two germline ends. Germline V gene data show CDR1 as GTSNPN and CDR2 as SVGIG (reference sequence). The CDR3 sequence: CAWSASYTGELFF. CDR3 DNA sequence: TGTGCCTGGAGTGCCAGTTACACCGGGGAGCTGTTTTTT.